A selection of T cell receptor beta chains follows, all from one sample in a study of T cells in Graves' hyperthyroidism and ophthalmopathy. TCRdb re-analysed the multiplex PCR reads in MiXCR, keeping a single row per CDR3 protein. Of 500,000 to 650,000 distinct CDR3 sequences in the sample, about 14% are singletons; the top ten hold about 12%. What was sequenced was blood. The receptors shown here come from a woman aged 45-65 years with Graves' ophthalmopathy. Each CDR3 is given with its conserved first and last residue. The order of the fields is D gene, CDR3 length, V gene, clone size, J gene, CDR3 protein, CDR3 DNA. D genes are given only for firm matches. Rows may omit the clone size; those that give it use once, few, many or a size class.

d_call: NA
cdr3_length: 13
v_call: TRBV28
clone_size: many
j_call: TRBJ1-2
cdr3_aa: CASSLSRLGLYTF
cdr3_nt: TGTGCCAGCAGTTTATCCCGTCTGGGACTCTACACCTTC

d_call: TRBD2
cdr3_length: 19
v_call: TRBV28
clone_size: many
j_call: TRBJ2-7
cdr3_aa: CASSLKGSRLAGGRYEQYF
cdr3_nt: TGTGCCAGCAGCCTTAAAGGATCTCGACTAGCGGGAGGAAGGTACGAGCAGTACTTC

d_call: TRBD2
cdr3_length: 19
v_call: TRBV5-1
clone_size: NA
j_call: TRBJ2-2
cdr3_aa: CASSLVTSGGWGNTGELFF
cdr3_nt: TGCGCCAGCAGCTTGGTGACTAGCGGGGGCTGGGGGAACACCGGGGAGCTGTTTTTT

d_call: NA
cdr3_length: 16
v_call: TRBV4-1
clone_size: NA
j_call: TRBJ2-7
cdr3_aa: CASSQVGDPGGYEQYF
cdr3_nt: TGCGCCAGCAGCCAAGTGGGCGATCCCGGGGGCTACGAGCAGTACTTC

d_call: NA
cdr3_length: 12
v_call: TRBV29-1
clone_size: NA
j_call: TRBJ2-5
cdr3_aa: CSVERVGETQYF
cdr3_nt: TGCAGCGTTGAGAGGGTCGGGGAGACCCAGTACTTC

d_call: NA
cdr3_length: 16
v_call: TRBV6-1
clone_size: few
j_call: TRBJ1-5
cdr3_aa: CASSSLQGRGNQPQHF
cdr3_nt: TGTGCCAGCAGTTCGTTGCAGGGGCGCGGCAATCAGCCCCAGCATTTT

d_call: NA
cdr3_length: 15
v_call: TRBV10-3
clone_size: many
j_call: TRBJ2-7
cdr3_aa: CAISGGTGSSYEQYF
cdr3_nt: TGTGCCATCAGTGGAGGGACTGGAAGCTCCTACGAGCAGTACTTC

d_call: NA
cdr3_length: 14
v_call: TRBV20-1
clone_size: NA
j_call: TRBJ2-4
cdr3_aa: CSARGGNSQNIQYF
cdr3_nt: TGCAGTGCTAGAGGGGGGAACTCCCAAAACATTCAGTACTTC

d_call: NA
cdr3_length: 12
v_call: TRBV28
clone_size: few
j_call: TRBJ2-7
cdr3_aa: CASTSGGDEQYF
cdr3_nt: TGTGCCAGCACCTCAGGGGGGGACGAGCAGTACTTC

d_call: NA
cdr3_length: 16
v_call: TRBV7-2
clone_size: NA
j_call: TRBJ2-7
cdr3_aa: CASSLPQGKPSYEQYF
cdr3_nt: TGTGCCAGCAGCTTGCCGCAGGGGAAACCGTCGTACGAGCAGTACTTC

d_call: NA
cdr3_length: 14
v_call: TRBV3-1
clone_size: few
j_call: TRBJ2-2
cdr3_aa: CASSLLLQGGELFF
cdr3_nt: TGTGCCAGCAGCCTGTTGCTACAAGGCGGGGAGCTGTTTTTT

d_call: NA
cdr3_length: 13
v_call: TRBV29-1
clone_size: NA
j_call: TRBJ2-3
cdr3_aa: CSVVHKRTDTQYF
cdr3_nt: TGCAGCGTTGTGCATAAGCGGACAGATACGCAGTATTTT

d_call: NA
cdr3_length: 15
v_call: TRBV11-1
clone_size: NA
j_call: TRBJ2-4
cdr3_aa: CASSSADRSKNIQYF
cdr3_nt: TGTGCCAGCAGCTCAGCAGATAGGTCCAAAAACATTCAGTACTTC

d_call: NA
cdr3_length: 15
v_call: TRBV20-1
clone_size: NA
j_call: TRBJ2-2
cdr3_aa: CSAREGKWDTGELFF
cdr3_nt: TGCAGTGCTAGAGAAGGGAAATGGGACACCGGGGAGCTGTTTTTT

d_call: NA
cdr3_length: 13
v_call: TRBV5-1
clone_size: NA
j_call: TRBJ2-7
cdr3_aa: CASSLTVGYEQYF
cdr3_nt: TGCGCCAGCAGCTTGACGGTTGGCTACGAGCAGTACTTC

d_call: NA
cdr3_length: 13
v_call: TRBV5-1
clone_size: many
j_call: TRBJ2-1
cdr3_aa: CASSLAAGNEQFF
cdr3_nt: TGCGCCAGCAGCTTGGCCGCGGGGAATGAGCAGTTCTTC

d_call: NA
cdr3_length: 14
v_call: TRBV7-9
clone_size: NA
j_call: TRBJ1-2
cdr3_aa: CASSLAANFYGYTF
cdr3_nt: TGTGCCAGCAGCTTAGCGGCAAACTTCTATGGCTACACCTTC

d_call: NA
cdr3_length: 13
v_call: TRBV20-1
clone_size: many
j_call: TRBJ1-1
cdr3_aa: CSASRPGGTEAFF
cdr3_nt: TGCAGTGCTAGTAGGCCGGGGGGCACTGAAGCTTTCTTT

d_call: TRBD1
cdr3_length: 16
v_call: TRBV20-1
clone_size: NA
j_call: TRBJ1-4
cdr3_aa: CSARDPGGLTNEKLFF
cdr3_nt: TGCAGTGCTAGAGACCCAGGGGGCCTAACTAATGAAAAACTGTTTTTT

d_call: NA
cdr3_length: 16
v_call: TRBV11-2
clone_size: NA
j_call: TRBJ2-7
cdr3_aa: CASSLVLQLSSYEQYF
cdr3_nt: TGTGCCAGCAGCTTAGTGCTCCAATTAAGCTCCTACGAGCAGTACTTC

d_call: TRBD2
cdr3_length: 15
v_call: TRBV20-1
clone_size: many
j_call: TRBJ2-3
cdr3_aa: CSASPSGSSADTQYF
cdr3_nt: TGCAGTGCTAGCCCTAGCGGGAGTTCCGCAGATACGCAGTATTTT

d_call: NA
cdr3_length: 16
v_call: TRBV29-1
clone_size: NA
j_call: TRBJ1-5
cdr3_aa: CSVEGIGGDGNQPQHF
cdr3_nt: TGCAGCGTTGAAGGGATTGGAGGGGACGGCAATCAGCCCCAGCATTTT

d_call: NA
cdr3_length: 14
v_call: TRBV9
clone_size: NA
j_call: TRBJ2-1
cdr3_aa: CASSVLVLDNEQFF
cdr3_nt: TGTGCCAGCAGCGTTCTAGTGTTGGATAATGAGCAGTTCTTC

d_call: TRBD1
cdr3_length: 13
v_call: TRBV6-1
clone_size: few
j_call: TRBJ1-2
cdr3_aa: CATGEGGAYGYTF
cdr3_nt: TGTGCCACCGGGGAAGGGGGCGCGTATGGCTACACCTTC

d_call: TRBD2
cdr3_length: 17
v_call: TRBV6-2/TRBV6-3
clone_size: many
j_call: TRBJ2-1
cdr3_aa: CASSGTTRGRGYNEQFF
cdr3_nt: TGTGCCAGCAGCGGGACTACAAGAGGAAGGGGATACAATGAGCAGTTCTTC

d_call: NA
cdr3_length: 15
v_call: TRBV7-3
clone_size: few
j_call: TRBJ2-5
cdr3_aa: CASSLAVGGGETQYF
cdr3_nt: TGTGCCAGCAGCTTAGCGGTGGGGGGCGGCGAGACCCAGTACTTC

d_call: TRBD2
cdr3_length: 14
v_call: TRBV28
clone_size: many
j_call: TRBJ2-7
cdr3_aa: CASSFRGGTYEQYF
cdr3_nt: TGTGCCAGCAGTTTCCGGGGGGGAACCTACGAGCAGTACTTC

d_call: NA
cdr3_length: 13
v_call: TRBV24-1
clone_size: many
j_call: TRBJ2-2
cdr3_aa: CATSDFSPGELFF
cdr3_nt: TGTGCCACCAGTGATTTTTCCCCCGGGGAGCTGTTTTTT

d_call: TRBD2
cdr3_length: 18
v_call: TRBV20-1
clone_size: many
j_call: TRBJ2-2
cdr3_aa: CSASTAGLAGDRTGELFF
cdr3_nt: TGCAGTGCTAGTACAGCGGGACTAGCGGGAGATCGCACCGGGGAGCTGTTTTTT

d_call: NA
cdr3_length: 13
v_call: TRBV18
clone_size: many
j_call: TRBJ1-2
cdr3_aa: CASSPNEEVGYTF
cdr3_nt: TGTGCCAGCTCACCAAATGAAGAAGTTGGCTACACCTTC

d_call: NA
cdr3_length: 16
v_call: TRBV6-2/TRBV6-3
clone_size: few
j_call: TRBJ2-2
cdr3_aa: CASSQRTGRGTGELFF
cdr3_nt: TGTGCCAGCAGTCAACGTACGGGACGAGGAACCGGGGAGCTGTTTTTT

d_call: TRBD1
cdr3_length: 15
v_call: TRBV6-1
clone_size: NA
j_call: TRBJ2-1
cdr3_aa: CASRKGTGFYNEQFF
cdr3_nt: TGTGCCAGCAGGAAAGGGACAGGGTTCTACAATGAGCAGTTCTTC

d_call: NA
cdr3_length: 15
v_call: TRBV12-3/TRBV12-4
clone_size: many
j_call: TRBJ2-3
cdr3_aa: CASRPGAGLADTQYF
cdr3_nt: TGTGCCAGCAGGCCCGGGGCGGGGTTGGCAGATACGCAGTATTTT

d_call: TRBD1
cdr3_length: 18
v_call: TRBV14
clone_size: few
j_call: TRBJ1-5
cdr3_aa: CASSPIPPGTGRNQPQHF
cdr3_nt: TGTGCCAGCAGCCCTATACCCCCCGGGACAGGGAGGAATCAGCCCCAGCATTTT

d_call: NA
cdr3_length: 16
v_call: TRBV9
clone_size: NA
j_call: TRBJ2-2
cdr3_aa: CASSIGPALNTGELFF
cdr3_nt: TGTGCCAGCAGCATAGGACCCGCATTGAACACCGGGGAGCTGTTTTTT

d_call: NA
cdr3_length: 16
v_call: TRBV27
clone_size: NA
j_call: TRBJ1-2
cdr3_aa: CASSFWQSKTYYGYTF
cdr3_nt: TGTGCCAGCAGTTTTTGGCAGTCCAAGACATACTATGGCTACACCTTC

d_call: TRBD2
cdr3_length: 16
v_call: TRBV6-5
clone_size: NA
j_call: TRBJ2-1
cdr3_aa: CASSHLAGVRDNEQFF
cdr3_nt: TGTGCCAGCAGTCACTTAGCGGGAGTTAGGGACAATGAGCAGTTCTTC

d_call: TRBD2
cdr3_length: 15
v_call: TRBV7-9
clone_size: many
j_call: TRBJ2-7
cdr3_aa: CASSITGTINYEQYF
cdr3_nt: TGTGCCAGCAGTATAACCGGGACTATCAACTACGAGCAGTACTTC

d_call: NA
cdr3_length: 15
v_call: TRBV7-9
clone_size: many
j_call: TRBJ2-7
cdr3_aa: CASSAKDGQDYEQYF
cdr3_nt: TGTGCCAGCAGCGCAAAGGACGGGCAGGACTACGAGCAGTACTTC

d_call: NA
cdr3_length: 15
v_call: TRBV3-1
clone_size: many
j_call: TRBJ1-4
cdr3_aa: CASSQDQGNDEKLFF
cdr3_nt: TGTGCCAGCAGCCAAGATCAGGGTAATGATGAAAAACTGTTTTTT

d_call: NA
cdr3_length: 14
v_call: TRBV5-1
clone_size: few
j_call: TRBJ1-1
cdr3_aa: CASSFKMGEAEAFF
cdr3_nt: TGCGCCAGCAGCTTTAAGATGGGAGAGGCTGAAGCTTTCTTT